The following is a T cell receptor (beta chain) sequence with its context. Between the trimmed V and J ends, which lost 6 bases and 6 bases, there was a span of 14 bases. Germline V lookup: CDR1 MDHEN, CDR2 SYDVKM. This CDR3 region has 13 residues. The sample belongs to a study of shared clonotypes between healthy human individuals. TCRdb's table, derived via immunoSEQ multiplex PCR, lists solely in-frame clones and lacks some. The repertoire holds roughly 2.2 million clones, around 92% seen once, with around 0.35% in the top ten. Sequenced: naive CD4+ T cells from PBMCs. This sample's subset: CD45RA+ positively selected. The chain joins TRBV28 to TRBJ1-2; D may be TRBD1 (5 bases). This sequence was found in a young man in good health. Some clones in this sample may be carry-over from other donors' samples. CDR3 nucleotides: TGTGCCAGCAGGCCTATGGGGGGAGATGGCTACACCTTC. It codes for CASRPMGGDGYTF.